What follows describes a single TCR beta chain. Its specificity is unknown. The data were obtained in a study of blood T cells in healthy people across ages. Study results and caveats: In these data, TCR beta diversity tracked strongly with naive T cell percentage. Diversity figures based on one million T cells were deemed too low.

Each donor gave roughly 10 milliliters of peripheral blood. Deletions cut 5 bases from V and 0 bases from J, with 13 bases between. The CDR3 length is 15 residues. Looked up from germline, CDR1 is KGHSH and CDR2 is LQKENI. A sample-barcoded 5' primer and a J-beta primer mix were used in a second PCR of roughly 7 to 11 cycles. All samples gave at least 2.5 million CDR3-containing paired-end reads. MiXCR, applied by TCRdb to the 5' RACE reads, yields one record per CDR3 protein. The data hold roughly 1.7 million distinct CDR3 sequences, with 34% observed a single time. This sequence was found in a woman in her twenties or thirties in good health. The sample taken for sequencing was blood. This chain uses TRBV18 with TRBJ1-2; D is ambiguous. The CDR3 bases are TGTGCCAGCTCAGCGATAGCGTTTTCTAACTATGGCTACACCTTC. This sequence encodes CASSAIAFSNYGYTF. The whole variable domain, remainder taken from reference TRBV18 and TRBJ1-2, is NAGVMQNPRHLVRRRGQEARLRCSPMKGHSHVYWYRQLPEEGLKFMVYLQKENIIDESGMPKERFSAEFPKEGPSILRIQQVVRGDSAAYFCASSAIAFSNYGYTFGSGTRLTVV.